This T cell receptor beta chain is drawn from a study of control samples from healthy donors and cancer patients (dated by TCRdb to the early 2020s). Trimming costs V 0 bases and J 2 bases, and their ends lie 12 bases apart. CDR1 and CDR2, looked up from the germline V gene, are LGHNA and YSLEER. From the cysteine through the phenylalanine, the CDR3 covers 16 amino acids. Left in the record is the CDR3 DNA by itself, 48 bases read in frame from the first base. Comment on this clone: Its antigen is still unknown. The record has no base qualities; no much larger clone is one base away.

Libraries were prepared through the immunoSEQ multiplex PCR assay. TCRdb stores this immuneACCESS table with in-frame sequences only. Part of the clones is absent; in the studies checked, under half of the shortfall reflects unresolved V genes, and no reason is known for the rest. This sample comprises about 100,000 clones, approximately 84% of them detected only once. The ten largest clones take up about a sixth of the sample. The sample comprised blood. The TCR was taken from a woman aged 45-59 years in good health. The sequence links TRBV4-3 to TRBJ2-3; D gene: possibly TRBD2, on 6 matching bases. The DNA is as follows: TGCGCCAGCAGCCAAGATTTTAGCGGTCTCACAGATACGCAGTATTTT. Translation gives CASSQDFSGLTDTQYF.